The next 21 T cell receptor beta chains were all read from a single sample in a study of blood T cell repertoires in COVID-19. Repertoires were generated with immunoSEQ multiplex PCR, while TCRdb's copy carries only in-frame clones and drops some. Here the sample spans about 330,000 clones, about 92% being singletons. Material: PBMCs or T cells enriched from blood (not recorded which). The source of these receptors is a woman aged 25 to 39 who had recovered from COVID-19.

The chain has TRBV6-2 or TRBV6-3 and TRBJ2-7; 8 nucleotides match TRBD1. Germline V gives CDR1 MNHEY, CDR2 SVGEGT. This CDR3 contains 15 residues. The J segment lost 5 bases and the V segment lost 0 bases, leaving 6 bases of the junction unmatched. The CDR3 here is CASSYSEQGVNEQYF. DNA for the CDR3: TGTGCCAGCAGTTACTCGGAACAGGGGGTAAACGAGCAGTACTTC.

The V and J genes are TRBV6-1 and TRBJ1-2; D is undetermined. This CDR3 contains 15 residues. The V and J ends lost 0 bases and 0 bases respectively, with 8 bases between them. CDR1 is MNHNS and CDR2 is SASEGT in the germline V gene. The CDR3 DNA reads TGTGCCAGCAGTGAAGCGGAGGCAGCTAACTATGGCTACACCTTC. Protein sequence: CASSEAEAANYGYTF.

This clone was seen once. This chain's CDR3 is CASSSWTSGNNEQFF. The CDR3 DNA reads TGTGCCAGCAGTTCCTGGACTAGCGGGAACAATGAGCAGTTCTTC. The V and J genes are TRBV28 and TRBJ2-1, with 12 bases lining up with TRBD2. The CDR3 sequence is 15 residues long. V dropped 4 bases and J dropped 5; count of bases not matched to a gene: 3. Germline lookup yields CDR1 MDHEN and CDR2 SYDVKM.

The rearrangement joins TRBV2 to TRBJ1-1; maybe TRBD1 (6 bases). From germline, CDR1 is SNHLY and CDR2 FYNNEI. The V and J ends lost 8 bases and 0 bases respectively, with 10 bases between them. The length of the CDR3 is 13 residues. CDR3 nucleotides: TGTGCCAGCGCAGGGGAGATGAACACTGAAGCTTTCTTT. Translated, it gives CASAGEMNTEAFF.

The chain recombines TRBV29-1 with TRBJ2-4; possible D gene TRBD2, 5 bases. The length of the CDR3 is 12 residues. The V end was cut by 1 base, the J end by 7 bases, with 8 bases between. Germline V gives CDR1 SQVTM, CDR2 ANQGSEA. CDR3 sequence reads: CSVEGGPNIQYF. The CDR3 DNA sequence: TGCAGCGTTGAAGGCGGGCCGAACATTCAGTACTTC.

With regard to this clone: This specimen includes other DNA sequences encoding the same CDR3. The chain's CDR3 is CASSLRGNTIYF. In DNA, the CDR3 is TGTGCCAGCAGTCTGAGGGGAAACACCATATATTTT. The gene calls are TRBV28 and TRBJ1-3; D ambiguous. The CDR3 runs to 12 residues. CDR1 MDHEN and CDR2 SYDVKM come from the germline V gene. Trimming left V 5 bases short and J 4 bases short, with 6 bases between.

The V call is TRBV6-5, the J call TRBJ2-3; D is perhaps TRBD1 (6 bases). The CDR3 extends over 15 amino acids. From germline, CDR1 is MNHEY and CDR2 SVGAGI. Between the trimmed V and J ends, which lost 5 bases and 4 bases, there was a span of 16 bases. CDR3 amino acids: CASSTGIWDPDTQYF. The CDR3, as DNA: TGTGCCAGCAGTACAGGGATTTGGGATCCAGATACGCAGTATTTT.

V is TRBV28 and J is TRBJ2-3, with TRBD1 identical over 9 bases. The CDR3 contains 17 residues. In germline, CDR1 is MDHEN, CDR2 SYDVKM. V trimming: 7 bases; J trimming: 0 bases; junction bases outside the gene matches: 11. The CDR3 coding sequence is TGTGCCAGCACAAAGTGGGGACAGGGTCTGAGCACAGATACGCAGTATTTT. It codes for CASTKWGQGLSTDTQYF.

CDR3 nucleotides: TGTGCCAGCAAAGGAACCCGGGACAGGGATGGCTACACCTTC. Amino acid sequence: CASKGTRDRDGYTF. V gene TRBV27 combines with J gene TRBJ1-2; 9 positions agree with TRBD1. Losses at the gene ends were 7 bases for V and 6 bases for J; bases not matched to a gene: 9. The CDR3 is 14 amino acids. Germline CDR1 is MNHEY and CDR2 is SMNVEV (reference sequence).

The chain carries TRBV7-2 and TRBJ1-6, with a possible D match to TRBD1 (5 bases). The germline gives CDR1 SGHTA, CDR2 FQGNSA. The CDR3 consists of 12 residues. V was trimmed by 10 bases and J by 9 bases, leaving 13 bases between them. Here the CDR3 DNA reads TGTGCCACCATGGGGGGACCTTCACCCCTCCACTTT. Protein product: CATMGGPSPLHF.

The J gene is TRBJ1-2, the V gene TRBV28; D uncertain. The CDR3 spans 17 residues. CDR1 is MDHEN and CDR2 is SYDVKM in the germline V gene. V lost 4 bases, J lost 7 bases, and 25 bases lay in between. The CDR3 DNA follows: TGTGCCAGCAGTTCCCGCGCAGACGGATGGAGTCGGGGTGGCTACACCTTC. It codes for CASSSRADGWSRGGYTF.

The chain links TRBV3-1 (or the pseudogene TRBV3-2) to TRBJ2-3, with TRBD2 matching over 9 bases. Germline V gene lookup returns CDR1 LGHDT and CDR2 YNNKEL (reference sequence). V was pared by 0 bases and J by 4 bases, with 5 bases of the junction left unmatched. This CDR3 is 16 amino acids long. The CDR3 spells CASSQDAGLASDTQYF. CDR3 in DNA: TGTGCCAGCAGCCAAGATGCCGGACTAGCGTCAGATACGCAGTATTTT.

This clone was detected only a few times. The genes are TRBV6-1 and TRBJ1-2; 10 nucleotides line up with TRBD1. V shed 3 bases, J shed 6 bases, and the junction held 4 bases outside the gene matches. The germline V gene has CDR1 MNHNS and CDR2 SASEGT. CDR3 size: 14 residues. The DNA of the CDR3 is TGTGCCAGCAGTGACCGGGGACAGGGGAATGGCTACACCTTC. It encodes CASSDRGQGNGYTF.

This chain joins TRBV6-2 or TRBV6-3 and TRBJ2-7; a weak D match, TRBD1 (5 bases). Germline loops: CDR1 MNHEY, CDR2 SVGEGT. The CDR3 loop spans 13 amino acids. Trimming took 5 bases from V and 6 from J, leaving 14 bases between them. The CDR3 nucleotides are TGTGCCAGCAGTAATTATGGGGCCCTCGAGCAGTACTTC. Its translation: CASSNYGALEQYF.

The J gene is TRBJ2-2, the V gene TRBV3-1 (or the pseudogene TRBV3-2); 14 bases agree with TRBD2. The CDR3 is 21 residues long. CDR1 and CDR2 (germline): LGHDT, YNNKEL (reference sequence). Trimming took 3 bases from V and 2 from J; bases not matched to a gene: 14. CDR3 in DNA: TGTGCCAGCAGCCAGGCTCTAAGACTAGCGGGAGGGCCAGATAACACCGGGGAGCTGTTTTTT. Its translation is CASSQALRLAGGPDNTGELFF.

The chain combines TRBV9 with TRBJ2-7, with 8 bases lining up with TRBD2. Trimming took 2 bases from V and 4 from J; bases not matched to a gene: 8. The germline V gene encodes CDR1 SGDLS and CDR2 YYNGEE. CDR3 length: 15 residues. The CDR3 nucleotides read TGTGCCAGCAGCGTTGCGGGAGGACCCAATTACGAGCAGTACTTC. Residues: CASSVAGGPNYEQYF.

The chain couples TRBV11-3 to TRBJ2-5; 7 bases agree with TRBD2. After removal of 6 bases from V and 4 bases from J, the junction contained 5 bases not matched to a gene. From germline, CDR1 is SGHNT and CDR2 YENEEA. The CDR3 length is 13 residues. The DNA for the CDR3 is TGTGCCAGCAGAAAGCGGGACCGAGAGACCCAGTACTTC. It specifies CASRKRDRETQYF.

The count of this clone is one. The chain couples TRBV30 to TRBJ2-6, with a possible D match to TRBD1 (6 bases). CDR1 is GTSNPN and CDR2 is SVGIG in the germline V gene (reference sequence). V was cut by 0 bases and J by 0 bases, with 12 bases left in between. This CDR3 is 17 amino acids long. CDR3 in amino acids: CAWSVGQLSSGANVLTF. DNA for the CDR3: TGTGCCTGGAGTGTTGGACAGCTAAGCTCTGGGGCCAACGTCCTGACTTTC.

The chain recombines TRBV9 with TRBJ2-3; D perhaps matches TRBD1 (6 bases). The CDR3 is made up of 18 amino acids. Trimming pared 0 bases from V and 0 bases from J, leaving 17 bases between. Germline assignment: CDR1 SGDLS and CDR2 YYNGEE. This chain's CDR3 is CASSVATAGAFSTDTQYF. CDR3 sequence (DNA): TGTGCCAGCAGCGTAGCTACGGCAGGGGCTTTCAGCACAGATACGCAGTATTTT.

The CDR3 is CASSPSWTGKYEQYF. The CDR3 DNA is TGCGCCAGCAGCCCCAGCTGGACAGGGAAATACGAGCAGTACTTC. The chain employs TRBV4-3 and TRBJ2-7, with TRBD1 matching over 8 bases. V trimming: 4 bases; J trimming: 4 bases; junction bases outside the gene matches: 9. The germline V gene encodes CDR1 LGHNA and CDR2 YSLEER. The CDR3 consists of 15 residues.

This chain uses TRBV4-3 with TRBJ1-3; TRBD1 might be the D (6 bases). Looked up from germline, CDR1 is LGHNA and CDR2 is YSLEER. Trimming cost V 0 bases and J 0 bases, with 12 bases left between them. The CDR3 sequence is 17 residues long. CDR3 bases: TGCGCCAGCAGCCAAGATTTTCCGGACAGCTCTGGAAACACCATATATTTT. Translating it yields CASSQDFPDSSGNTIYF.